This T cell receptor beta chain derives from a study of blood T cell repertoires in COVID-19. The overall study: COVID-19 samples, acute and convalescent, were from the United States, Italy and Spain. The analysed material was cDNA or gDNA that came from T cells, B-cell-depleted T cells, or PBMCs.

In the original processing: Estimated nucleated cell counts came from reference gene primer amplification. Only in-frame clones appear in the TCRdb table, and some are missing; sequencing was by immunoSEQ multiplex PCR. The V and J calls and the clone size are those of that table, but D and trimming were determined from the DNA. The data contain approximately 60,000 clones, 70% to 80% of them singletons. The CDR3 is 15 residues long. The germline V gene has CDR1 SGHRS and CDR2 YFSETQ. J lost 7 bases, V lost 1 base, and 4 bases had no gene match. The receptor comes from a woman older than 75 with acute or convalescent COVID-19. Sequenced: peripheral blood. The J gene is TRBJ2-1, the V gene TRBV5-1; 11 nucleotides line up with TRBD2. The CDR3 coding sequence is TGCGCCAGCAGCTTGACTAGCGGGAGTGCGAATGAGCAGTTCTTC. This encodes CASSLTSGSANEQFF.